A single sample is the source of the 29 T cell receptor beta chains below, sequenced in a study of CD8+CD57+ T cells in acquired aplastic anemia (dated 2018 in TCRdb). The sequencer listed for this sample is Illumina HiSeq 2000. Genomic DNA served as template for TCR beta VDJ combination and CDR3 sequence profiling. In-frame beta chains were kept once TCRdb had trimmed the public reads at Q25 with fastp and called clones with MiXCR. Each CDR3 protein gets just one entry, which takes the most common genes and DNA from the rows behind it. The sample table contains around 140,000 distinct CDR3 sequences; only one count was recorded for about 40% of them. 8.4% of the sample goes to the ten largest clones. The sample taken for sequencing was sorted CD4+, CD8+, or CD8+CD57+ T cells (not recorded which) from PBMCs. These TCRs come from a human donor in good health, serving as a control.

This clonotype was detected ten times or more. The chain carries TRBV29-1 and TRBJ2-5; TRBD2 aligns across 9 bases. Trimming removed 4 bases from V and 4 bases from J; junction bases left unmatched: 4. Germline-derived CDR1 and CDR2 are SQVTM and ANQGSEA. CDR3 length equals 13 residues. The DNA of the CDR3 is TGCAGCGTTGGGGGCGGGGGGGGAGAGACCCAGTACTTC. Its protein product is CSVGGGGGETQYF.

This clonotype was counted only a few times. An end of the junction does not agree with germline; a read error may underlie this. The rearrangement links TRBV12-3 or TRBV12-4 to TRBJ1-6, with D possibly being TRBD1 (6 bases). This CDR3 is built from 19 residues. The CDR3 region has the DNA TGTGCCAGCAGCCCCTATGCAAGTCAGGGGAGGTCCTATAATTCACCCCCCCACTTT. Protein product: CASSPYASQGRSYNSPPHF.

The chain carries TRBV7-2 and TRBJ2-2; D is possibly TRBD1 or TRBD2 (5 bases each). CDR1 is SGHTA, CDR2 FQGNSA, per germline. The CDR3 has 13 amino acids. Trimming pared 6 bases from V and 7 bases from J, leaving 12 bases between. The CDR3 region has the DNA TGTGCCAGCAGAGCCGGGACGGGCGGGGAGCTGTTTTTT. Its translation: CASRAGTGGELFF. Full variable domain (rest looked up from reference TRBV7-2 and TRBJ2-2): GAGVSQSPSNKVTEKGKDVELRCDPISGHTALYWYRQSLGQGLEFLIYFQGNSAPDKSGLPSDRFSAERTGGSVSTLTIQRTQQEDSAVYLCASRAGTGGELFFGEGSRLTVL.

This chain joins TRBV7-6 and TRBJ1-2; D gene uncertain. Trimming removed 1 base from V and 6 bases from J, with 9 bases in between. Germline assignment: CDR1 SGHVS and CDR2 FNYEAQ. The CDR3 consists of 13 residues. This CDR3 is CASSLGARDGYTF. Written as DNA, the CDR3 is TGTGCCAGCAGCTTAGGGGCTAGGGATGGCTACACCTTC.

This clonotype was observed a handful of times. Possible read error: a much larger clone is one base away. This sequence joins TRBV9 and TRBJ1-1, with 9 bases fitting TRBD1. The germline V gene has CDR1 SGDLS and CDR2 YYNGEE. CDR3 length: 13 amino acids. V lost 5 bases, J lost 3 bases, and 2 bases stayed unmatched. The DNA for the CDR3 is TGTGCCAGCAGTAGGACAGGGGACACTGAAGCTTTCTTT. Translation: CASSRTGDTEAFF.

The chain couples TRBV2 to TRBJ2-2, with 10 bases identical to TRBD1. Trimming took 4 bases from V and 4 from J; bases not matched to a gene: 3. This CDR3 has 15 amino acids. CDR1 is SNHLY, CDR2 FYNNEI, per germline. CDR3 protein: CASSGQGARTGELFF. DNA of the CDR3: TGTGCCAGCAGTGGACAGGGGGCGCGCACCGGGGAGCTGTTTTTT.

Notes on this clonotype: Compared with germline, one end of the junction differs, possibly owing to a read error. The chain recombines TRBV19 with TRBJ1-1; the D is unclear. This CDR3 has 14 residues. The V gene's germline CDR1 is LNHDA and CDR2 SQIVND (reference sequence). The CDR3: CASGGIELNTEALF. CDR3 in DNA: TGTGCCAGTGGTGGAATTGAGCTGAACACTGAAGCTCTCTTT. The variable domain in full, with the rest retrieved from reference TRBV19 and TRBJ1-1, is DGGITQSPKYLFRKEGQNVTLSCEQNLNHDAMYWYRQDPGQGLRLIYYSQIVNDFQKGDIAEGYSVSREKKESFPLTVTSAQKNPTAFYLCASGGIELNTEALFGQGTRLTVV.

The table lists this clonotype with many counts. This chain connects TRBV20-1 to TRBJ1-6; 8 bases fit TRBD1. CDR1 is DFQATT and CDR2 is SNEGSKA in the germline V gene (reference sequence). The CDR3 extends over 16 amino acids. Trimming cost V 6 bases and J 3 bases; bases outside gene matches: 10. CDR3 loop: CSAPLGQGDYNSPLHF. The DNA for the CDR3 is TGCAGTGCCCCACTCGGACAGGGAGACTATAATTCACCCCTCCACTTT.

The table lists this clonotype with many counts. V is TRBV4-1 and J is TRBJ1-5; perhaps TRBD1 as D (5 bases). The germline V and J ends were trimmed by 2 bases and 5 bases, with 16 bases remaining between them. The CDR3 contains 16 residues. The V gene's germline CDR1 is MGHRA and CDR2 YSYEKL. The CDR3 protein is CASSQRPGRDDQPQHF. CDR3 DNA sequence: TGCGCCAGCAGCCAACGACCAGGGAGGGATGATCAGCCCCAGCATTTT.

The rearrangement uses TRBV2 and TRBJ2-7; tentatively, D is TRBD1 (5 bases). Deletions cut 10 bases from V and 4 bases from J, with 14 bases between. Germline V lookup: CDR1 SNHLY, CDR2 FYNNEI. The length of the CDR3 is 12 residues. CDR3 nucleotides: TGTGCCACTTCTGCAGGGCTTTACGAGCAGTACTTC. Translated: CATSAGLYEQYF.

In its sample, this clonotype was seen a few times. CDR3 sequence reads: CASSPQTLTMNTEAFF. The DNA for the CDR3 is TGTGCCAGCTCACCTCAAACCCTAACCATGAACACTGAAGCTTTCTTT. The chain uses TRBV18 and TRBJ1-1; D not certain. Germline CDR1 and CDR2: KGHSH and LQKENI. This CDR3 is built from 16 residues. Trimming removed 3 bases from V and 0 bases from J, with 14 bases in between.

The rearrangement joins TRBV24-1 to TRBJ1-2; D not certain. Trimming pared 1 base from V and 4 bases from J, leaving 9 bases between. In germline, CDR1 is KGHDR, CDR2 SFDVKD. The CDR3 is made up of 14 amino acids. The CDR3 DNA reads as TGTGCCACCAGTGATTTAAACAGATCCTATGGCTACACCTTC. Translation: CATSDLNRSYGYTF.

The chain links TRBV29-1 to TRBJ1-1; weak D call: TRBD1 (5 bases). Between the trimmed V and J ends, which lost 6 bases and 7 bases, there was a span of 18 bases. The CDR3 sequence is 13 residues long. Germline-derived CDR1 and CDR2 are SQVTM and ANQGSEA. The CDR3 loop reads CSVAPGQHREAFF. The CDR3 bases are TGCAGCGTGGCTCCGGGGCAACACCGTGAAGCTTTCTTT.

About this clonotype: This may come from a read error, since a much larger clone is one base off. V usage is TRBV12-3 or TRBV12-4 and J usage is TRBJ2-1, with 8 bases fitting TRBD2. CDR3 length: 14 amino acids. CDR3 loop: CTSSLKREFHEQFF. The CDR3 DNA reads TGTACCAGCAGTTTGAAGCGGGAGTTCCATGAGCAGTTCTTC.

As concerns this clonotype: One junction end disagrees with the germline gene, perhaps due to a read error. The chain is built from TRBV10-3 and TRBJ2-7; TRBD2 might be the D (7 bases). Germline V gene lookup returns CDR1 ENHRY and CDR2 SYGVKD. CDR3 length equals 11 residues. For the CDR3, the DNA is TGTGCCATCAGTGGTGGCGCGGGGGCCGACTTC. Residues: CAISGGAGADF.

CDR3 in DNA: TGCAGTGCGACTGGACTAGCGGGGGACAATGAGCAGTTCTTC. Translated, it gives CSATGLAGDNEQFF. The chain has TRBV20-1 and TRBJ2-1; 13 nucleotides align to TRBD2. The CDR3 is 14 amino acids. Germline-derived CDR1 and CDR2 are DFQATT and SNEGSKA (reference sequence). Trimming at V came to 6 bases and at J to 5 bases, leaving 4 bases not matched to a gene.

This chain connects TRBV7-3 to TRBJ2-3, with no clear D. This CDR3 has 12 amino acids. V shed 8 bases and J shed 0 bases, with 6 bases lying between them. Germline CDR1 is SGHTA and CDR2 is FQGTGA. For the CDR3, the DNA is TGTGCCAGCGGGGTTAGCACAGATACGCAGTATTTT. It codes for CASGVSTDTQYF.

The chain joins TRBV29-1 to TRBJ1-1; D remains ambiguous. The CDR3 runs 10 residues. The V gene's germline CDR1 is SQVTM and CDR2 ANQGSEA. Trimming took 8 bases from V and 4 from J, leaving 8 bases between them. As DNA, the CDR3 is TGCAGCACGAAGCGCACTGAAGCTTTCTTT. The encoded protein is CSTKRTEAFF. Combining the CDR3 with reference TRBV29-1 and TRBJ1-1 gives the whole variable domain SAVISQKPSRDICQRGTSLTIQCQVDSQVTMMFWYRQQPGQSLTLIATANQGSEATYESGFVIDKFPISRPNLTFSTLTVSNMSPEDSSIYLCSTKRTEAFFGQGTRLTVV.

The chain links TRBV7-6 to TRBJ2-7; D gene uncertain. Germline V gene lookup returns CDR1 SGHVS and CDR2 FNYEAQ. This CDR3 region has 15 residues. V dropped 2 bases and J dropped 0 bases, with 11 bases sitting between them. This chain's CDR3 is CASSLTPGSSYEQYF. CDR3 sequence (DNA): TGTGCCAGCAGCTTAACCCCTGGAAGCTCCTACGAGCAGTACTTC.

This clonotype came up many times. The chain links TRBV5-1 to TRBJ2-5; 12 bases agree with TRBD1. V was pared by 4 bases and J by 4 bases, with 5 bases of the junction left unmatched. This CDR3 is built from 15 residues. Germline V CDR1 and CDR2: SGHRS, YFSETQ. The CDR3, as DNA: TGCGCCAGCAGCACGGGACAGGGGGCGAGAGAGACCCAGTACTTC. The encoded protein is CASSTGQGARETQYF. Complete variable domain (other parts from reference TRBV5-1 and TRBJ2-5): KAGVTQTPRYLIKTRGQQVTLSCSPISGHRSVSWYQQTPGQGLQFLFEYFSETQRNKGNFPGRFSGRQFSNSRSEMNVSTLELGDSALYLCASSTGQGARETQYFGPGTRLLVL.

A note on this clonotype: This sequence may be a read error, since a much larger clone differs from it by one base. V is TRBV2 and J is TRBJ2-7, with D maybe TRBD1 (6 bases). Germline-derived CDR1 and CDR2 are SNHLY and FYNNEI. This CDR3 comprises 14 residues. Trimming shortened V by 6 bases and J by 7 bases, and 19 bases separated the two germline ends. The CDR3, as DNA: TGTGCCAGCAGCCCCCGGGACATTGTGTCGGAGCAGTACTTC. Its protein product is CASSPRDIVSEQYF.

The sample holds a few counts of this clonotype. The rearrangement joins TRBV6-1 to TRBJ1-5; 9 bases are shared with TRBD1. Trimming removed 11 bases from V and 6 bases from J; junction bases left unmatched: 8. This CDR3 is 13 amino acids long. Germline-derived CDR1 and CDR2 are MNHNS and SASEGT. The CDR3 sequence is CACTGGSGQPQHF. For the CDR3, the DNA is TGTGCCTGCACAGGGGGCTCAGGTCAGCCCCAGCATTTT.

This clonotype was observed many times. This chain joins TRBV6-1 and TRBJ1-4, with TRBD1 matching 9 bases. This CDR3 spans 14 amino acids. J was trimmed by 7 bases and V by 7 bases; bases with no gene match: 7. CDR1 and CDR2 from the germline V gene are MNHNS and SASEGT. The CDR3 nucleotides are TGTGCCAGCAACGACAGGGGGTTGAGTGAAAAACTGTTTTTT. It specifies CASNDRGLSEKLFF.

This clonotype was seen repeatedly, ten times or more. This chain links TRBV5-1 with TRBJ1-3; D unclear. V was pared by 0 bases and J by 2 bases, with 12 bases between. The CDR3 length is 16 residues. CDR1 SGHRS and CDR2 YFSETQ come from the germline V gene. In DNA, the CDR3 is TGCGCCAGCAGCTTGGGGGGAAGTATCCCTGGAAACACCATATATTTT. This translates into CASSLGGSIPGNTIYF.

This clonotype was observed many times. This rearrangement joins TRBV20-1 to TRBJ1-1; no clear D. This CDR3 is 11 amino acids long. Per germline, CDR1 DFQATT and CDR2 SNEGSKA (reference sequence). The ends were cut back, 6 bases at V and 4 bases at J, with 9 bases in the middle. The chain's CDR3 is CSAPDSTEAFF. The CDR3 nucleotides read TGCAGTGCCCCTGACTCCACTGAAGCTTTCTTT.

The chain employs TRBV24-1 and TRBJ2-5; 12 bases line up with TRBD1. The ends lost 3 bases at V and 4 bases at J; junction bases unmatched: 5. This CDR3 has 16 residues. The germline gives CDR1 KGHDR, CDR2 SFDVKD. The CDR3 DNA sequence: TGTGCCACCAGTGATCCCGGGACAGGGGGCGGAGAGACCCAGTACTTC. Translated: CATSDPGTGGGETQYF.

The CDR3 spells CASSQRQGPDSPLHF. The CDR3 DNA follows: TGCGCCAGCAGCCAGCGACAGGGACCCGATTCACCCCTCCACTTT. The chain carries TRBV4-1 and TRBJ1-6; 7 bases align to TRBD1. The CDR3 totals 15 residues. The germline V gene encodes CDR1 MGHRA and CDR2 YSYEKL. J was trimmed by 8 bases and V by 3 bases; bases with no gene match: 7.

The gene calls are TRBV10-3 and TRBJ2-3, with 9 bases lining up with TRBD1. Germline CDR1 ENHRY, CDR2 SYGVKD. This CDR3 spans 17 amino acids. J gave up 5 bases and V 1 base, and 10 bases lay outside the gene matches. The CDR3 protein is CAISEFFPGQGLDTQYF. CDR3 nucleotides: TGTGCCATCAGTGAGTTCTTTCCGGGACAGGGCTTAGATACGCAGTATTTT.

J is TRBJ1-2 and V is TRBV2, with D uncertain. CDR1 and CDR2 (germline): SNHLY, FYNNEI. The CDR3 has 14 amino acids. Trimming stripped 2 bases from V and 4 bases from J, with 11 bases between. DNA for the CDR3: TGTGCCAGCAGTGAAATGAGGCAGTCCTATGGCTACACCTTC. Translation gives CASSEMRQSYGYTF.